These 27 T cell receptor beta chains were sequenced from one sample in a study of T cell responses to AZD1222 COVID-19 vaccine (dated by TCRdb to about 2021). The sample's time point label, in plain terms: baseline before first vaccination. Library creation used the immunoSEQ multiplex PCR assay. What TCRdb holds here is the immuneACCESS table cut down to in-frame rearrangements. Part of the clones is not present; checked against another copy, under half of the missing clones reflect an unresolved V gene, and the others are unexplained. The sample table records approximately 150,000 clones; around nine tenths of these occur just once. The ten most abundant clones make up roughly 1.7% of the sample. This specimen was peripheral blood, taken on day 0 of AZD1222 vaccination. The receptors stem from an adult in good health.

The chain uses TRBV9 and TRBJ1-1; D gene ambiguous. The germline V gene encodes CDR1 SGDLS and CDR2 YYNGEE. The CDR3 has 14 amino acids. Trimming cost V 0 bases and J 1 base, with 7 bases left between them. CDR3 DNA: TGTGCCAGCAGCGTAGGGGGAGAGAACACTGAAGCTTTCTTT. As protein: CASSVGGENTEAFF.

The chain uses TRBV28 and TRBJ2-7; D is ambiguous. Trimming cost V 3 bases and J 2 bases, with 11 bases left between them. This CDR3 has 14 amino acids. Per the germline V gene, CDR1 is MDHEN and CDR2 is SYDVKM. The CDR3 spells CASSFPPQTYEQYF. Here the CDR3 DNA reads TGTGCCAGCAGTTTTCCCCCACAGACCTACGAGCAGTACTTC.

The rearrangement links TRBV19 to TRBJ1-1, with 7 bases identical to TRBD1. Germline trimming cut 6 bases from V and 5 bases from J; bases unmatched to any gene: 6. CDR1 is LNHDA, CDR2 SQIVND, per germline (reference sequence). This CDR3 has 13 amino acids. This chain's CDR3 is CASSLQGFTEAFF. CDR3 nucleotides: TGTGCCAGTAGCTTACAGGGGTTTACTGAAGCTTTCTTT.

The CDR3 DNA is TGTGCCAGCAGCGGACAGGGGGCCTTCAATGAGCAGTTCTTC. Its translation is CASSGQGAFNEQFF. This chain connects TRBV3-1 (or the pseudogene TRBV3-2) to TRBJ2-1; 11 bases map to TRBD1. CDR1 and CDR2 (germline): LGHDT, YNNKEL (reference sequence). Trimming took 5 bases from V and 6 from J; bases not matched to a gene: 3. The CDR3 is 14 amino acids.

V and J are TRBV11-2 and TRBJ2-1, with D uncertain. Germline V lookup: CDR1 SGHAT, CDR2 FQNNGV. The CDR3 runs 12 residues. Deletions cut 2 bases from V and 6 bases from J, with 5 bases between. The chain's CDR3 is CASSLLSNEQFF. The CDR3, as DNA: TGTGCCAGCAGCTTATTGAGCAATGAGCAGTTCTTC.

The chain links TRBV10-3 to TRBJ1-2, with 9 positions matching TRBD1. The germline V gene has CDR1 ENHRY and CDR2 SYGVKD. V lost 3 bases, J lost 2 bases, and 13 bases stayed unmatched. This CDR3 comprises 18 residues. The CDR3 nucleotides are TGTGCCATCAGTGAAGTGGACAGGGGAAGGGAAAGGAACTATGGCTACACCTTC. The encoded protein is CAISEVDRGRERNYGYTF.

The V call is TRBV4-2, the J call TRBJ1-4; D call uncertain. Between the trimmed V and J ends, which lost 5 bases and 6 bases, there was a span of 16 bases. CDR1 LGHNA and CDR2 YNFKEQ come from the germline V gene. The CDR3 has 15 residues. CDR3 nucleotide sequence: TGTGCCAGCAGCGAAGGTGGGATTCGGGATGAAAAACTGTTTTTT. It is translated as CASSEGGIRDEKLFF.

The chain links TRBV14 to TRBJ2-3; D might be TRBD2 (5 bases). The germline V gene encodes CDR1 SGHDN and CDR2 FVKESK. The CDR3 is 14 amino acids. V was cut by 1 base and J by 0 bases, with 5 bases left in between. The CDR3 nucleotides are TGTGCCAGCAGCCAAGGCGGGAGCACAGATACGCAGTATTTT. Encoded protein: CASSQGGSTDTQYF.

This chain uses TRBV5-1 with TRBJ2-3, with 8 bases lining up with TRBD2. Trimming removed 5 bases from V and 3 bases from J; junction bases left unmatched: 5. From germline, CDR1 is SGHRS and CDR2 YFSETQ. The length of the CDR3 is 14 residues. The CDR3 DNA sequence: TGCGCCAGCAGGATCCGGGGGGGAACAGATACGCAGTATTTT. Its protein product is CASRIRGGTDTQYF.

This chain connects TRBV5-4 to TRBJ2-7; TRBD2 agrees at 13 bases. Germline CDR1 and CDR2: SGHNT and YYREEE (reference sequence). CDR3 length: 15 residues. V lost 3 bases to trimming and J lost 5 bases; unmatched junction nucleotides: 5. The CDR3 region is CASSSGTSGINEQYF. In nucleotides, the CDR3 is TGTGCCAGCAGCTCAGGGACTAGCGGGATTAACGAGCAGTACTTC. The full variable domain, its missing parts supplied by reference TRBV5-4 and TRBJ2-7, is ETGVTQSPTHLIKTRGQQVTLRCSSQSGHNTVSWYQQALGQGPQFIFQYYREEENGRGNFPPRFSGLQFPNYSSELNVNALELDDSALYLCASSSGTSGINEQYFGPGTRLTVT.

The rearrangement uses TRBV28 and TRBJ1-5, with 7 nucleotides matching TRBD1. The junction had 7 bases not matched to a gene; V was cut back by 4 bases and J by 4 bases. This CDR3 contains 15 residues. The germline V gene has CDR1 MDHEN and CDR2 SYDVKM. The CDR3 sequence: CASSYQGQPNQPQHF. For the CDR3, the DNA is TGTGCCAGCAGTTATCAGGGACAGCCGAATCAGCCCCAGCATTTT.

CDR3 sequence: CASSVDVLGNSPLHF. DNA of the CDR3: TGTGCCAGCAGCGTAGACGTCTTAGGGAATTCACCCCTCCACTTT. The gene calls are TRBV9 and TRBJ1-6; D is unclear. V dropped 0 bases and J dropped 7 bases, with 11 bases sitting between them. This CDR3 spans 15 amino acids. Germline-derived CDR1 and CDR2 are SGDLS and YYNGEE. Full variable domain (remainder filled in from reference TRBV9 and TRBJ1-6): DSGVTQTPKHLITATGQRVTLRCSPRSGDLSVYWYQQSLDQGLQFLIQYYNGEERAKGNILERFSAQQFPDLHSELNLSSLELGDSALYFCASSVDVLGNSPLHFGNGTRLTVT.

This chain connects TRBV28 to TRBJ1-4, with D hard to call. The germline V gene has CDR1 MDHEN and CDR2 SYDVKM. The CDR3 length is 13 residues. The V end was cut by 2 bases, the J end by 10 bases, with 11 bases between. CDR3 sequence (DNA): TGTGCCAGCAGTTTACTGGGTGGAGCAAAACTGTTTTTT. Its translation: CASSLLGGAKLFF.

The rearrangement links TRBV28 to TRBJ1-3; weak D call: TRBD1 (5 bases). This CDR3 is 16 amino acids long. Germline CDR1 MDHEN, CDR2 SYDVKM. V lost 4 bases, J lost 0 bases, and 13 bases lay in between. In nucleotides, the CDR3 is TGTGCCAGCAGTTCCTACAGGCTCTTCTCTGGAAACACCATATATTTT. Protein: CASSSYRLFSGNTIYF.

The chain links TRBV6-1 to TRBJ2-3; D is tentatively TRBD1 or TRBD2 (5 bases each). Between the trimmed V and J ends, which lost 0 bases and 4 bases, there was a span of 14 bases. CDR1 and CDR2 from the germline V gene are MNHNS and SASEGT. The CDR3 loop spans 16 amino acids. The CDR3 is CASSEAWGRKADTQYF. The CDR3 DNA reads TGTGCCAGCAGTGAAGCTTGGGGACGGAAAGCAGATACGCAGTATTTT.

This chain joins TRBV7-8 and TRBJ2-7; TRBD1 might be the D (6 bases). There are 13 residues in the CDR3. The ends were cut back, 5 bases at V and 6 bases at J, with 14 bases in the middle. The germline V gene encodes CDR1 SGHVS and CDR2 FQNEAQ. The CDR3 here is CASSSAPRGEQYF. The CDR3 region has the DNA TGTGCCAGCAGCAGCGCCCCCAGGGGCGAGCAGTACTTC.

The chain carries TRBV14 and TRBJ2-7; TRBD1 aligns across 11 bases. Trimming took 0 bases from V and 4 from J; bases not matched to a gene: 5. From germline, CDR1 is SGHDN and CDR2 FVKESK. This CDR3 has 16 residues. This chain's CDR3 is CASSQDRDRGLYEQYF. DNA of the CDR3: TGTGCCAGCAGCCAAGATAGGGACAGGGGGTTATACGAGCAGTACTTC.

The chain is built from TRBV5-1 and TRBJ2-1; D unclear. Germline V gene lookup returns CDR1 SGHRS and CDR2 YFSETQ. The CDR3 is 18 residues long. V gave up 1 base and J gave up 0 bases, with 17 bases separating them. CDR3 sequence: CASSLRVIAASSYNEQFF. The CDR3 region has the DNA TGCGCCAGCAGCTTGAGGGTGATCGCGGCTAGCTCCTACAATGAGCAGTTCTTC.

This chain links TRBV24-1 with TRBJ2-1; 11 nucleotides match TRBD1. The CDR3 extends over 13 amino acids. The V gene end was trimmed by 12 bases and the J gene end by 10 bases; junction bases not matched to a gene: 10. Germline CDR1 is KGHDR and CDR2 is SFDVKD. DNA for the CDR3: TGTGCCGCGGGACAGGGGGTGACAAAAGAGCAGTTCTTC. Its protein is CAAGQGVTKEQFF.

The chain has TRBV10-1 and TRBJ2-2, with D possibly matching TRBD1 (5 bases). Germline CDR1 is WNHNN and CDR2 is SYGVQD (reference sequence). The CDR3 length is 13 residues. The V gene lost 10 bases and the J gene lost 4 bases, with 13 bases spanning the gap. CDR3 sequence reads: CATSRVFTGELFF. CDR3 sequence (DNA): TGCGCCACCAGCAGGGTTTTCACCGGGGAGCTGTTTTTT.

This rearrangement joins TRBV6-1 to TRBJ2-7; D is uncertain. CDR3 size: 11 residues. Germline-derived CDR1 and CDR2 are MNHNS and SASEGT. V was pared by 0 bases and J by 7 bases, with 4 bases between. This chain's CDR3 is CASSEALEQYF. CDR3 DNA: TGTGCCAGCAGTGAAGCACTAGAGCAGTACTTC.

The gene calls are TRBV7-3 and TRBJ2-2; 7 bases fit TRBD1. V lost 6 bases to trimming and J lost 1 base; unmatched junction nucleotides: 8. This CDR3 is built from 16 residues. CDR1 is SGHTA, CDR2 FQGTGA, per germline. The CDR3 DNA is TGTGCCAGCAGTCTCCTGGGGACAGAGAACACCGGGGAGCTGTTTTTT. Translated: CASSLLGTENTGELFF.

V and J are TRBV6-1 and TRBJ2-7; no clear D. V shed 0 bases and J shed 3 bases, with 12 bases lying between them. The CDR3 extends over 15 amino acids. CDR1 and CDR2 (germline): MNHNS, SASEGT. CDR3 coding DNA: TGTGCCAGCAGTGAAGCCCTGGGTACAAGCTACGAGCAGTACTTC. It encodes CASSEALGTSYEQYF.

This clone was seen a handful of times. The chain is built from TRBV6-2 or TRBV6-3 and TRBJ2-3, with 7 nucleotides matching TRBD1. CDR1 is MNHEY and CDR2 is SVGEGT in the germline V gene. Losses at the gene ends were 6 bases for V and 0 bases for J; bases not matched to a gene: 6. CDR3 length: 15 residues. CDR3 DNA: TGTGCCAGCAGCCCCCGGGACAGTAGCACAGATACGCAGTATTTT. Translating gives CASSPRDSSTDTQYF.

The CDR3 DNA reads TGTGCCAGTCGTCTCGGGGCGAATAGCAATCAGCCCCAGCATTTT. Protein: CASRLGANSNQPQHF. V gene TRBV19 combines with J gene TRBJ1-5, with D possibly matching TRBD1 (5 bases). This CDR3 spans 15 amino acids. Germline CDR1 is LNHDA and CDR2 is SQIVND (reference sequence). Trimming shortened V by 8 bases and J by 0 bases, and 14 bases separated the two germline ends.

The chain is built from TRBV18 and TRBJ2-2; unclear D gene. With 3 bases removed from V and 5 bases from J, the gap between germline ends came to 10 bases. The CDR3 has 14 residues. CDR1 and CDR2 (germline): KGHSH, LQKENI. The CDR3 DNA reads as TGTGCCAGCTCACCCCTCAAAGGGACCGGGGAGCTGTTTTTT. This encodes CASSPLKGTGELFF.

The V call is TRBV30, the J call TRBJ2-7; D is uncertain. The V and J ends lost 6 bases and 1 base respectively, with 7 bases between them. The CDR3 covers 11 residues. Germline V gene lookup returns CDR1 GTSNPN and CDR2 SVGIG (reference sequence). CDR3 in DNA: TGTGCCTGCACAGTTTCCTACGAGCAGTACTTC. Its protein product is CACTVSYEQYF. The full variable domain, rest sourced from reference TRBV30 and TRBJ2-7, is SQTIHQWPATLVQPVGSPLSLECTVEGTSNPNLYWYRQAAGRGLQLLFYSVGIGQISSEVPQNLSASRPQDRQFILSSKKLLLSDSGFYLCACTVSYEQYFGPGTRLTVT.